The 30 T cell receptor beta chains reported below all come from one sample, sequenced in a study of PD-1 blockade in classical Hodgkin lymphoma. Brentuximab vedotin exposure varied, and every patient relapsed after autologous stem cell transplantation. Magnetic negative selection was used to purify CD8+ T cells from thawed PBMCs. Here immunoSEQ multiplex PCR was the method, and the copy in TCRdb shows in-frame clones only, minus some. The repertoire holds about 30,000 clones, 70% to 90% seen once, with over 6.5% in the top ten. The source was CD8+ T cells from blood, collected at baseline. These receptors were collected from a human donor with classical Hodgkin lymphoma.

The V and J genes are TRBV28 and TRBJ2-6, with 14 bases matching TRBD2. Per germline, CDR1 MDHEN and CDR2 SYDVKM. V gave up 2 bases and J gave up 2 bases; unmatched junction bases: 8. This CDR3 comprises 20 residues. CDR3 sequence (DNA): TGTGCCAGCAGTTTAGTGGAGGGGACTAGCGGGAGAACTGGGGCCAACGTCCTGACTTTC. Residues: CASSLVEGTSGRTGANVLTF.

This clone was counted a single time. This chain links TRBV19 with TRBJ2-7; D is unresolved. The CDR3 consists of 13 residues. Trimming took 1 base from V and 4 from J, leaving 8 bases between them. Germline V gene sequence: CDR1 LNHDA, CDR2 SQIVND (reference sequence). The DNA of the CDR3 is TGTGCCAGTAGTATAGCAACCGGGTACGAGCAGTACTTC. Its translation is CASSIATGYEQYF.

This clone appeared a single time. The V call is TRBV27, the J call TRBJ2-7; the match to TRBD1 covers 7 bases. The CDR3 spans 15 residues. Losses at the gene ends were 2 bases for V and 2 bases for J; bases not matched to a gene: 6. Germline CDR1 reads MNHEY; CDR2 reads SMNVEV (reference sequence). The CDR3 loop is CASSLAQGSAYEQYF. The CDR3 DNA reads as TGTGCCAGCAGTTTAGCACAGGGGAGCGCCTACGAGCAGTACTTC.

The chain carries TRBV28 and TRBJ2-5; 11 nucleotides align to TRBD1. The length of the CDR3 is 15 residues. V lost 6 bases to trimming and J lost 5 bases; unmatched junction nucleotides: 8. The germline V gene encodes CDR1 MDHEN and CDR2 SYDVKM. CDR3 sequence reads: CASSGDRGFSETQYF. In nucleotides, the CDR3 is TGTGCCAGCAGCGGGGACAGGGGGTTTAGCGAGACCCAGTACTTC.

This clone was found once. The rearrangement links TRBV30 to TRBJ2-2; TRBD2 agrees at 12 bases. Germline V gene lookup returns CDR1 GTSNPN and CDR2 SVGIG (reference sequence). V shed 2 bases and J 4 bases; nucleotides not matched to a gene: 5. This CDR3 spans 16 amino acids. The CDR3 bases are TGTGCCTGGAGTCCGGGGACTAGCGGGCTCACCGGGGAGCTGTTTTTT. As protein: CAWSPGTSGLTGELFF. Drawing the rest from reference TRBV30 and TRBJ2-2, the complete variable domain is SQTIHQWPATLVQPVGSPLSLECTVEGTSNPNLYWYRQAAGRGLQLLFYSVGIGQISSEVPQNLSASRPQDRQFILSSKKLLLSDSGFYLCAWSPGTSGLTGELFFGEGSRLTVL.

The chain is built from TRBV27 and TRBJ2-1; D is ambiguous. V lost 3 bases to trimming and J lost 3 bases, with 3 bases between them. The CDR3 runs 12 residues. Germline assignment: CDR1 MNHEY and CDR2 SMNVEV (reference sequence). The CDR3 loop reads CASSLGYNEQFF. CDR3 DNA sequence: TGTGCCAGCAGTTTGGGCTACAATGAGCAGTTCTTC.

V and J are TRBV15 and TRBJ1-4, with D unresolved. Trimming took off 1 base at V and 3 bases at J, with 12 bases between the two ends. The CDR3 consists of 16 residues. CDR1 and CDR2 (germline): LNHNV, YYDKDF (reference sequence). The CDR3 region has the DNA TGTGCCACCAGCAGAGTTCCAAGGGTGGCTAATGAAAAACTGTTTTTT. Amino acids: CATSRVPRVANEKLFF.

V is TRBV10-3 and J is TRBJ2-7, with D possibly TRBD1 on 5 matching bases. The ends were cut back, 7 bases at V and 0 bases at J, with 10 bases in the middle. The CDR3 length is 13 residues. The V gene's germline CDR1 is ENHRY and CDR2 SYGVKD. CDR3 in DNA: TGTGCCATCAATGAAGGGGACTCCTACGAGCAGTACTTC. This encodes CAINEGDSYEQYF.

This clone was recorded only once. This chain uses TRBV28 with TRBJ1-2; the match to TRBD1 covers 7 bases. V lost 3 bases, J lost 7 bases, and 14 bases stayed unmatched. Looked up from germline, CDR1 is MDHEN and CDR2 is SYDVKM. The length of the CDR3 is 16 residues. In DNA form, the CDR3 reads TGTGCCAGCAGTTTCTTAGGACAGGACGTATACGGTGGCTACACCTTC. Translation gives CASSFLGQDVYGGYTF.

This chain links TRBV12-5 with TRBJ2-1; TRBD2 aligns across 7 bases. Per germline, CDR1 LGHNT and CDR2 FRNRAP. The V and J ends lost 2 bases and 2 bases, in that order; junction bases with no gene match: 3. The CDR3 covers 15 residues. The CDR3 DNA is TGTGCTAGTGGTTTGACGAGCGGGGCCTACAATGAGCAGTTCTTC. It yields the protein CASGLTSGAYNEQFF.

V is TRBV28 and J is TRBJ2-7; 7 nucleotides match TRBD2. CDR1 and CDR2 from the germline V gene are MDHEN and SYDVKM. V was clipped by 7 bases and J by 6 bases; unmatched bases: 18. This CDR3 spans 16 amino acids. CDR3 DNA sequence: TGTGCCAGCACCACCTCTAATCTAGCGGACTCTTCCGAGCAGTACTTC. Encoded protein: CASTTSNLADSSEQYF.

This rearrangement joins TRBV6-5 to TRBJ2-2, with TRBD2 identical over 7 bases. CDR1 and CDR2 (germline): MNHEY, SVGAGI. The CDR3 totals 14 residues. Unmatched junction bases numbered 7, after V lost 7 bases and J lost 5 bases. The CDR3 nucleotides read TGTGCCAGCACGGGGGGAGTATATACCGGGGAGCTGTTTTTT. Amino acid sequence: CASTGGVYTGELFF.

This clone appeared once. DNA for the CDR3: TGTGCCAGCAGCTCAGGACAGGAGTATAGCAATCAGCCCCAGCATTTT. This encodes CASSSGQEYSNQPQHF. The V call is TRBV7-9, the J call TRBJ1-5, with TRBD1 identical over 7 bases. J gave up 0 bases and V 4 bases, and 6 bases lay outside the gene matches. The CDR3 sequence is 16 residues long. Per the germline V gene, CDR1 is SEHNR and CDR2 is FQNEAQ (reference sequence).

V usage is TRBV30 and J usage is TRBJ2-3, with TRBD1 matching over 9 bases. Germline CDR1 GTSNPN, CDR2 SVGIG (reference sequence). CDR3 length equals 17 residues. The V segment lost 4 bases and the J segment 4 bases; nucleotides outside the gene matches: 15. CDR3 nucleotides: TGTGCCTGGATTCTGGGACAGGGAAAGTTGGTGGCAGATACGCAGTATTTT. Protein: CAWILGQGKLVADTQYF.

The chain combines TRBV7-9 with TRBJ2-1; 8 bases align to TRBD1. This CDR3 spans 16 amino acids. J was trimmed by 2 bases and V by 7 bases; bases with no gene match: 10. Per the germline V gene, CDR1 is SEHNR and CDR2 is FQNEAQ (reference sequence). The chain's CDR3 is CASTPPTGEAYNEQFF. The CDR3 DNA reads as TGTGCCAGCACCCCACCGACAGGGGAGGCCTACAATGAGCAGTTCTTC.

The rearrangement uses TRBV27 and TRBJ2-7, with TRBD2 identical over 11 bases. Germline CDR1 reads MNHEY; CDR2 reads SMNVEV (reference sequence). The trim removed 5 bases at V and 5 bases at J, leaving 8 bases unmatched. The length of the CDR3 is 15 residues. The CDR3 loop reads CASSGRLAGYDEQYF. Written as DNA, the CDR3 is TGTGCCAGCAGTGGGAGACTAGCGGGATACGACGAGCAGTACTTC.

J is TRBJ2-7 and V is TRBV28; 9 bases map to TRBD1. The germline V gene encodes CDR1 MDHEN and CDR2 SYDVKM. This CDR3 is built from 14 residues. The V and J ends lost 3 bases and 4 bases, in that order; junction bases with no gene match: 4. CDR3 loop: CASSLGQGTYEQYF. In nucleotides, the CDR3 is TGTGCCAGCAGTTTGGGACAGGGAACTTACGAGCAGTACTTC. Using reference TRBV28 and TRBJ2-7 for the parts outside the CDR3, the full variable domain is DVKVTQSSRYLVKRTGEKVFLECVQDMDHENMFWYRQDPGLGLRLIYFSYDVKMKEKGDIPEGYSVSREKKERFSLILESASTNQTSMYLCASSLGQGTYEQYFGPGTRLTVT.

This CDR3 is CASSLAAGDGYTF. CDR3 nucleotide sequence: TGTGCCAGCAGCTTGGCCGCGGGGGATGGCTACACCTTC. The chain has TRBV5-6 and TRBJ1-2, with a possible D match to TRBD1 (5 bases). Germline V CDR1 and CDR2: SGHDT, YYEEEE. This CDR3 contains 13 residues. Trimming took 0 bases from V and 6 from J, leaving 9 bases between them.

The CDR3 region has the DNA TGTGCCAGCAGTTTAAGTTCTTATATGGGGGGACAGGGGTTCTACGAGCAGTACTTC. As protein: CASSLSSYMGGQGFYEQYF. The chain links TRBV28 to TRBJ2-7; 10 bases match TRBD1. CDR1 is MDHEN, CDR2 SYDVKM, per germline. The CDR3 is 19 residues long. V lost 2 bases and J lost 3; bases outside the gene matches: 16.

The CDR3 spells CASSLLSSGPRDTQYF. The CDR3 coding sequence is TGTGCCAGCAGTTTACTGAGTAGCGGACCCCGAGATACGCAGTATTTT. The rearrangement links TRBV6-5 to TRBJ2-3; possibly TRBD2 for D (6 bases). V was pared by 4 bases and J by 5 bases, with 19 bases between. CDR1 is MNHEY, CDR2 SVGAGI, per germline. The CDR3 runs 16 residues.

The chain links TRBV29-1 to TRBJ1-4, with TRBD1 matching over 7 bases. Germline CDR1 SQVTM, CDR2 ANQGSEA. The CDR3 has 14 residues. V lost 7 bases and J lost 3; bases outside the gene matches: 8. CDR3 sequence (DNA): TGCAGCGCCGAGACACAGGGGCCTAATGAAAAACTGTTTTTT. It translates to CSAETQGPNEKLFF.

V usage is TRBV28 and J usage is TRBJ1-1; D is uncertain. CDR1 is MDHEN and CDR2 is SYDVKM in the germline V gene. V was shortened by 3 bases and J by 1 base, with 9 bases between the two germline ends. This CDR3 is built from 14 residues. CDR3 region: CASSFHGPNTEAFF. CDR3 sequence (DNA): TGTGCCAGCAGTTTTCACGGCCCGAACACTGAAGCTTTCTTT.

V gene TRBV18 combines with J gene TRBJ1-1, with D possibly matching TRBD1 (6 bases). The V and J ends lost 6 bases and 1 base respectively, with 18 bases between them. CDR1 KGHSH and CDR2 LQKENI come from the germline V gene. The CDR3 covers 16 residues. This CDR3 reads CASSPSKGGWNTEAFF. The CDR3, as DNA: TGTGCCAGCTCGCCCTCAAAGGGGGGATGGAACACTGAAGCTTTCTTT.

The chain has TRBV27 and TRBJ2-1, with D tentatively TRBD2 (5 bases). Deletions cut 6 bases from V and 6 bases from J, with 12 bases between. CDR1 is MNHEY and CDR2 is SMNVEV in the germline V gene (reference sequence). The length of the CDR3 is 13 residues. CDR3 coding DNA: TGTGCCAGCAGCTGGGGAGCCACCAATGAGCAGTTCTTC. Its protein product is CASSWGATNEQFF.

CDR3 amino acids: CASSTPLGSTGELFF. CDR3 bases: TGTGCCAGCAGTACCCCGCTGGGGAGCACCGGGGAGCTGTTTTTT. The J gene is TRBJ2-2, the V gene TRBV27; a weak D match, TRBD2 (5 bases). Germline CDR1 reads MNHEY; CDR2 reads SMNVEV (reference sequence). This CDR3 is built from 15 residues. V lost 5 bases and J 4 bases, leaving 14 bases between the germline ends.

This clone has just a few counts. The chain employs TRBV9 and TRBJ1-1; 7 bases line up with TRBD1. V gave up 0 bases and J gave up 8 bases; unmatched junction bases: 10. This CDR3 contains 15 residues. Per germline, CDR1 SGDLS and CDR2 YYNGEE. The CDR3 here is CASSVAGGQYHEAFF. CDR3 bases: TGTGCCAGCAGCGTAGCTGGGGGACAGTACCACGAAGCTTTCTTT. The variable domain in full, completed from reference TRBV9 and TRBJ1-1, reads DSGVTQTPKHLITATGQRVTLRCSPRSGDLSVYWYQQSLDQGLQFLIQYYNGEERAKGNILERFSAQQFPDLHSELNLSSLELGDSALYFCASSVAGGQYHEAFFGQGTRLTVV.

The V gene is TRBV30, the J gene TRBJ2-3, with no clear D. Trimming cost V 2 bases and J 3 bases, with 12 bases left between them. CDR3 size: 14 residues. Germline CDR1 and CDR2: GTSNPN and SVGIG (reference sequence). The CDR3 spells CAWSQGFGTDTQYF. CDR3 DNA: TGTGCCTGGAGTCAAGGCTTTGGGACAGATACGCAGTATTTT.

The chain joins TRBV2 to TRBJ1-4, with D possibly TRBD1 on 6 matching bases. This CDR3 contains 15 residues. Trimming left V 5 bases short and J 8 bases short, with 18 bases between. Germline CDR1 reads SNHLY; CDR2 reads FYNNEI. The CDR3 is CASSPGTTRGEKLFF. The CDR3 nucleotides read TGTGCCAGCAGTCCTGGGACAACGAGGGGGGAAAAACTGTTTTTT.

This clone appeared a single time. The chain is built from TRBV5-1 and TRBJ1-2; 7 bases agree with TRBD1. Germline loops: CDR1 SGHRS, CDR2 YFSETQ. This CDR3 is built from 16 residues. The V gene end was trimmed by 0 bases and the J gene end by 4 bases; junction bases not matched to a gene: 9. CDR3 region: CASSLALTGPSYGYTF. In DNA, the CDR3 is TGCGCCAGCAGCTTGGCCCTGACAGGGCCTTCCTATGGCTACACCTTC.

CDR3 nucleotides: TGTGCCAGCAGCTCTATCTGGTACGAGCAGTACTTC. It yields the protein CASSSIWYEQYF. The chain recombines TRBV7-6 with TRBJ2-7; D gene unclear. Trimming stripped 4 bases from V and 4 bases from J, with 8 bases between. The length of the CDR3 is 12 residues. CDR1 is SGHVS, CDR2 FNYEAQ, per germline. Using reference TRBV7-6 and TRBJ2-7 for the parts outside the CDR3, the full variable domain is GAGVSQSPRYKVTKRGQDVALRCDPISGHVSLYWYRQALGQGPEFLTYFNYEAQQDKSGLPNDRFSAERPEGSISTLTIQRTEQRDSAMYRCASSSIWYEQYFGPGTRLTVT.